What follows is one T cell receptor (beta chain) and its context. These data belong to a study of blood T cell repertoires in COVID-19. Study-wide context: Whether acute or convalescent, the COVID-19 samples came from the United States, Italy and Spain. PBMCs, B-cell-depleted T cells, or T cells provided the cDNA or gDNA that made up the material.

Methods used by the authors: How many nucleated cells were present was estimated from reference gene primer amplification. Sequenced by immunoSEQ multiplex PCR; TCRdb stores in-frame clones only, minus some. V and J calls and clone size are copied from that table; D and trimming were computed from the DNA. This table has roughly 100,000 clones, 86% appearing once. The germline V gene encodes CDR1 SGHRS and CDR2 YFSETQ. The CDR3 spans 13 residues. V was trimmed by 0 bases and J by 2 bases, leaving 6 bases between them. The chain has TRBV5-1 and TRBJ2-7; D is undetermined. The sequence derives from a human donor in a cohort sampled during active COVID-19. Sequencing was performed on peripheral blood. The chain's CDR3 is CASSLDLTYEQYF. DNA of the CDR3: TGCGCCAGCAGCTTGGATCTAACCTACGAGCAGTACTTC. Together with reference TRBV5-1 and TRBJ2-7, the CDR3 gives the full variable domain: KAGVTQTPRYLIKTRGQQVTLSCSPISGHRSVSWYQQTPGQGLQFLFEYFSETQRNKGNFPGRFSGRQFSNSRSEMNVSTLELGDSALYLCASSLDLTYEQYFGPGTRLTVT.